The T cell receptor (beta chain) under discussion was sequenced for a study of glioma-infiltrating T cells. V lost 4 bases and J lost 6, with 9 bases in between. CDR1 is MNHGY, CDR2 SVAAGI, per germline. The CDR3 has 13 amino acids. Using RNA template, CDR3s of TCR alpha and beta were amplified with iRepertoire arm-PCR. Input was roughly 85-400 ng of tissue mRNA or PBMC total RNA. TCRdb itself ran the multiplex PCR reads through MiXCR, one entry per CDR3 protein. The profile shows roughly 120,000 distinct CDR3 sequences, 23% of them singletons. This clonotype was recorded a few times. This sequence may be a read error, since a much larger clone differs from it by one base.

The clonotype was recovered from a human donor with low-grade glioma or glioblastoma, undergoing nonglioma brain surgery, or in good health (not recorded which). V and J are TRBV6-9 and TRBJ2-2; D call uncertain. Sequenced material: glioma tissue, nonneoplastic brain tissue, or PBMCs (not recorded which). The CDR3 region has the DNA TGTGCCAGCAGTTTTCAGGCTGCCGGGGAGCTGTTTTTT. Amino acids: CASSFQAAGELFF.